This T cell receptor (beta chain) was identified during a study of blood T cell repertoires in COVID-19 (dated by TCRdb to about 2020). As for the study more broadly: Samples from collaborators originated in the United States, Italy and Spain and spanned both the acute and convalescent phases of COVID-19. The repertoires were released in a freely available public database meant as a resource for research on the immune response to SARS-CoV-2. A de-identified subject ID, COVID-19 status, age in years and sex were almost always included in the sample metadata. The samples were drawn from the first 160 participants of the ongoing ImmuneRACE study and from 950 to 1,500 subjects provided by 6 global collaborators. HLA class I and class II types, where available, came from metadata supplied by the sample provider rather than from assay-based typing. The material from the prospective study consisted of cDNA or gDNA derived from T cells, B-cell-depleted T cells, or PBMCs. The dataset comprised deeply sampled blood TCRbeta repertoires from subjects exposed to, actively infected with, or recovered from COVID-19.

The collaborating institutions used their own protocols to collect whole blood in K2EDTA tubes. Collaborator samples were shipped for TCRbeta analysis as frozen whole blood, isolated PBMCs, or DNA extracted from either sample type. V and J lose 0 bases and 7 bases, and a span of 12 bases separates them. Taken from cysteine to phenylalanine, the CDR3 has 14 residues. Of all the DNA, just the CDR3 is kept, 42 bases in frame from base 1. Taken from the germline V gene (reference sequence), the CDR1 and CDR2 loops are GTSNPN and SVGIG. On this clone itself: No antigen is known for it. The sample holds no much larger clone one base away, and base qualities are not on file.

TCRbeta CDR3 regions were amplified from genomic DNA using the immunoSEQ Assay, a bias-controlled multiplex PCR. The source study handled its data this way. The number of nucleated cells in each sample was estimated by amplification of reference gene primers within the assay. To quantify the absolute abundance of each unique TCRbeta CDR3 rearrangement, sequence reads were collapsed and filtered. For each sample, productive Simpson clonality was calculated by taking the square root of Simpson's diversity index across productive rearrangements. Entries here come from immuneACCESS through TCRdb and include only in-frame sequences with V and J called. Some clones fail to appear in such tables; in the studies checked, an unresolved V gene covers under half of the shortfall, and the cause of the remainder is unknown. The DNA gave D and trimming, while V, J and clone size come from that table. This sample holds roughly 84,000 clones; roughly 80% were observed only once. Clones ranked in the top ten supply roughly 15% of the sample.

Results and caveats for the whole study, not just this receptor: Clinical and demographic metadata were provided uncurated, with the amount varying by source and participant.

In this chain, TRBV30 is recombined with TRBJ1-4; 5 matching bases give a weak D call of TRBD1. The clonotype was recovered from a woman older than 75 with acute or convalescent COVID-19. What was sequenced was peripheral blood. At the DNA level, the sequence is TGTGCCTGGAGTGTAATGGGCAGGGCTGAAAAACTGTTTTTT. Its translation reads: CAWSVMGRAEKLFF.